The rows below give T cell receptor beta chains drawn from one sample of a study of cytomegalovirus exposure and HLA in healthy donors. Produced via immunoSEQ multiplex PCR; TCRdb's table is partial and in-frame only. The sample yields about 190,000 clones, approximately 78% seen once. The sequenced sample was PBMCs. The receptors were sampled from a woman younger than 35 in good health and CMV-seronegative. CDR3s include the opening cysteine and the closing phenylalanine or tryptophan.

TRBJ1-1 | TRBV5-6 | CASSLPGQGRSTEAFF
TRBJ2-2 | TRBV7-7 | CASSFQPSGANTGELFF
TRBJ2-7 | TRBV7-9 | CASAGGTSGRDEQYF
TRBJ2-3 | TRBV30 | CAWGDSGRALYTQYF
TRBJ1-4 | TRBV2 | CASSEAGGPTNEKLFF
TRBJ2-1 | TRBV6-5 | CASSPGTTYNEQFF
TRBJ1-2 | TRBV23-1 | CASSRAGPTYYGYTF
TRBJ2-1 | TRBV18 | CASSPPGSSYNEQFF
TRBJ2-3 | TRBV25-1 | CASRTSGSRNTQYF
TRBJ2-7 | TRBV7-3 | CASSLKSGGYEQYF
TRBJ1-2 | TRBV12-5 | CASGFTGYGYTF
TRBJ1-1 | TRBV19 | CASTPVRGSTEAFF
TRBJ2-3 | TRBV5-1 | CASSPLRDTQYF
TRBJ1-1 | TRBV19 | CASRFRGNTEAFF
TRBJ1-5 | TRBV7-5 | CVRSLERQNSNQPQHF
TRBJ1-2 | TRBV2 | CARTGGFDGYTF
TRBJ2-3 | TRBV14 | CASSQDWTNTQYF
TRBJ2-4 | TRBV28 | CASSSPGTGENIQYF
NA | TRBV4-2 | CASSQDPGLAGPPYEQYF
TRBJ2-1 | TRBV5-1 | CASSGLGYNEQFF
NA | TRBV28 | CASSKQGWVEQYF
TRBJ1-2 | TRBV6-4 | CASSDPPGGYTF
TRBJ2-5 | TRBV4-2 | CASSQDLAGARGEQYF
TRBJ2-3 | TRBV19 | CASTRAGGQDTQYF
TRBJ2-2 | TRBV5-1 | CASSLNTGELFF
TRBJ2-1 | TRBV25-1 | CASSGTGQTLRGEQFF
TRBJ2-1 | TRBV11-2 | CASSLPLGGSGGYNEQFF
TRBJ2-5 | TRBV7-9 | CASSLGGLAGFQETQYF
TRBJ2-3 | TRBV7-9 | CASSFPSGGQGHADTQYF
TRBJ2-7 | TRBV21-1 | CASSKGGGFYRAGLSYEQYF
TRBJ2-5 | TRBV7-2 | CASNPGQAIQETQYF
TRBJ1-1 | TRBV27 | CASSPRLLNTEAFF
TRBJ2-7 | TRBV6-5 | CASSYTGQGLGEQYF
TRBJ2-1 | TRBV29-1 | CSVEGNYREDEQFF
TRBJ1-3 | TRBV29-1 | CSVLTGPMGTIYF
TRBJ2-1 | TRBV27 | CASTHTGGENEQFF
TRBJ1-1 | TRBV19 | CASLTATYTEAFF
TRBJ2-1 | TRBV19 | CASMGLAANNEQFF